This is a list of T cell receptor beta chains from one sample in a study of technical replicates of blood from a few donors. The method was immunoSEQ multiplex PCR; TCRdb's version includes in-frame clones alone and lacks a portion of them. The table shows around 50,000 clones, with 80% to 95% occurring only once. The sequenced material came from PBMCs. Every receptor here comes from a human donor in good health. Some clones in this sample may be carry-over from other donors' samples. CDR3s leave out the opening cysteine and the closing phenylalanine or tryptophan.

>TRBV4-2|TRBJ2-3
ASSPPRVTGSPDTQY
>TRBV27|TRBJ1-2
ASRQGQGYGYT
>TRBV9|TRBJ2-5
ASSVGEGRQETQY
>TRBV7-9|TRBJ1-3
ASSLATGDSGNTIY
>TRBV10-3|TRBJ1-2
AIRGTQQNLNYGYT
>TRBV29-1|TRBJ2-2
SVVWTGGTGELF
>TRBV2|TRBJ2-2
ASTPKTGANTGELF
>TRBV18|TRBJ1-5
ASSPRVGSQPQH
>TRBV7-9|TRBJ2-5
ASSFDWDSEETQY
>TRBV15|TRBJ1-2
ATSMDRTVYGYT
>TRBV4-3|TRBJ2-7
ASSQERDRVSYEQY
>TRBV5-1|TRBJ2-2
ASSLTKTGGETGELF
>TRBV2|TRBJ1-6
ASSAVASTTLH
>TRBV28|TRBJ2-7
ASSPSGTGLYEQY
>TRBV13|TRBJ2-5
ASRGQGDQETQY
>TRBV7-9|TRBJ1-2
ASTSSGGADYGYT
>TRBV5-1|TRBJ1-2
ASSPPANLRGYT
>TRBV9|TRBJ2-2
ASSVDPSGVTGELF
>TRBV13|TRBJ2-3
ASSLRREGTDTQY
>TRBV6-5|TRBJ1-3
ASRADRDTIY
>TRBV6-5|TRBJ2-7
ASSYEAGTSYEQY
>TRBV4-1|TRBJ2-7
ASSQVERGAYEQY